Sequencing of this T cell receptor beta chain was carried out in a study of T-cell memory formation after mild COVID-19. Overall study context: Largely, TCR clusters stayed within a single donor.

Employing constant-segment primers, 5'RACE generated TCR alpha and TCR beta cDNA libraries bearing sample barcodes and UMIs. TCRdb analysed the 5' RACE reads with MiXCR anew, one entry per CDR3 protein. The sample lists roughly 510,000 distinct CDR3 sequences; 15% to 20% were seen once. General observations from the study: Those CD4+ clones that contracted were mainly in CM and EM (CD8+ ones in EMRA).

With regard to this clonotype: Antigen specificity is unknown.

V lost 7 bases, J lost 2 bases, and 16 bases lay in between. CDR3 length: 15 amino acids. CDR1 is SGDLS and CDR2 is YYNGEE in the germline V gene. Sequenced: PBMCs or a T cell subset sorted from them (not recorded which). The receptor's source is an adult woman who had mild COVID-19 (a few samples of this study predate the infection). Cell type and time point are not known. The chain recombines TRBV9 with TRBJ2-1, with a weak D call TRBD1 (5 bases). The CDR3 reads CASSLTGRTYNEQFF. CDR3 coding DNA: TGTGCCAGCTCCCTAACAGGTAGAACCTACAATGAGCAGTTCTTC.